This TCR beta chain was sequenced in a study of blood T cells in healthy people across ages. The V and J ends lost 4 bases and 10 bases, in that order; junction bases with no gene match: 12. CDR3 length: 13 residues. Germline CDR1 SQVTM, CDR2 ANQGSEA. Next came a second PCR, run for about 6 to 12 cycles, which used a sample-barcoded 5' primer along with a J-beta primer mix. TCRdb itself ran the 5' RACE reads through MiXCR, one entry per CDR3 protein. Among around 1,500,000 distinct CDR3 sequences listed, approximately 28% were seen once. This clonotype has just a few counts. Input material: blood. The rearrangement joins TRBV29-1 to TRBJ1-1; TRBD1 matches 7 bases. The clonotype originates from a woman between 25 and 40 years old in good health. This chain's CDR3 is CSVGEGQRTGAFF. CDR3 DNA sequence: TGCAGCGTTGGGGAGGGACAGCGAACGGGAGCTTTCTTT.